This passage covers 19 T cell receptor beta chains from one sample sequenced in a study of control samples from healthy donors and cancer patients. Some clones are missing from TCRdb's copy, which holds only in-frame ones; the method was immunoSEQ multiplex PCR. The profile shows 60,000 to 95,000 clones, 75% to 90% of them singletons. Source material: blood. Receptors originate from a man between 50 and 59 years old in good health.

The rearrangement uses TRBV5-8 and TRBJ1-4; the D is unclear. V lost 0 bases, J lost 6 bases, and 15 bases lay in between. The CDR3 extends over 16 amino acids. Germline CDR1 is SGHTS and CDR2 is YDEGEE. The CDR3 DNA sequence: TGTGCCAGCAGCTTGGGCCTAGGTGAGAGCCATGAAAAACTGTTTTTT. Residues: CASSLGLGESHEKLFF. Filled out from reference TRBV5-8 and TRBJ1-4, the complete variable domain reads EAGVTQSPTHLIKTRGQQATLRCSPISGHTSVYWYQQALGLGLQFLLWYDEGEERNRGNFPPRFSGRQFPNYSSELNVNALELEDSALYLCASSLGLGESHEKLFFGSGTQLSVL.

The rearrangement links TRBV24-1 to TRBJ2-3; D might be TRBD2 (5 bases). The V and J ends lost 0 bases and 1 base respectively, with 10 bases between them. The CDR3 is 16 residues long. CDR1 KGHDR and CDR2 SFDVKD come from the germline V gene. CDR3 sequence reads: CATSDLQFGGTDTQYF. The CDR3 bases are TGTGCCACCAGTGATTTGCAATTCGGGGGCACAGATACGCAGTATTTT.

V is TRBV7-2 and J is TRBJ1-1, with 7 bases identical to TRBD1. Germline V gene data show CDR1 as SGHTA and CDR2 as FQGNSA. The CDR3 runs to 13 residues. The junction had 11 bases not matched to a gene; V was cut back by 4 bases and J by 12 bases. The CDR3 spells CASSSEQGRVTFF. CDR3 nucleotides: TGTGCCAGCAGCTCAGAACAGGGGCGGGTAACTTTCTTT.

The rearrangement joins TRBV12-3 or TRBV12-4 to TRBJ1-2, with 9 bases identical to TRBD1. The length of the CDR3 is 13 residues. V lost 5 bases and J lost 7; bases outside the gene matches: 5. The CDR3 protein is CASSEQGAGGYTF. The CDR3 nucleotides read TGTGCCAGCAGTGAACAGGGGGCCGGTGGCTACACCTTC.

The CDR3: CASSFGTGLEQYF. The CDR3 nucleotides read TGTGCCAGCAGTTTTGGGACAGGGCTCGAGCAGTACTTC. The gene calls are TRBV27 and TRBJ2-7; 9 positions agree with TRBD1. Germline assignment: CDR1 MNHEY and CDR2 SMNVEV (reference sequence). The V segment lost 3 bases and the J segment 6 bases; nucleotides outside the gene matches: 3. CDR3 size: 13 residues.

V gene TRBV19 combines with J gene TRBJ2-7; TRBD2 matches 8 bases. The germline V gene encodes CDR1 LNHDA and CDR2 SQIVND (reference sequence). The V segment lost 3 bases and the J segment 3 bases; nucleotides outside the gene matches: 1. CDR3 size: 13 residues. CDR3 loop: CASSIGRGYEQYF. CDR3 DNA sequence: TGTGCCAGTAGTATCGGGAGGGGCTACGAGCAGTACTTC.

The CDR3 DNA is TGTGCCATCAGTGAGTCGGTGGGGGGCCGGGAGCCCCAGCATTTT. It encodes CAISESVGGREPQHF. The rearrangement uses TRBV10-3 and TRBJ1-5; D is possibly TRBD1 (6 bases). Germline V CDR1 and CDR2: ENHRY, SYGVKD. Trimming removed 0 bases from V and 8 bases from J, with 14 bases in between. The CDR3 spans 15 residues.

The chain joins TRBV20-1 to TRBJ1-1; D is uncertain. Deletions cut 1 base from V and 6 bases from J, with 6 bases between. The CDR3 has 11 amino acids. Germline assignment: CDR1 DFQATT and CDR2 SNEGSKA (reference sequence). CDR3 in DNA: TGCAGTGCTAGAGCCGGCTCTGAAGCTTTCTTT. Residues: CSARAGSEAFF.

V and J are TRBV18 and TRBJ2-1; no clear D. The CDR3 runs 13 residues. V shed 0 bases and J shed 9 bases, with 9 bases lying between them. Germline CDR1 reads KGHSH; CDR2 reads LQKENI. The CDR3: CASSPPLSGEQFF. Written as DNA, the CDR3 is TGTGCCAGCTCACCACCCCTTTCTGGTGAGCAGTTCTTC.

This clone came up once. The chain's CDR3 is CSVSGGFGEKLFF. The DNA of the CDR3 is TGCAGCGTTTCCGGTGGGTTTGGGGAAAAACTGTTTTTT. V is TRBV29-1 and J is TRBJ1-4, with D hard to call. Germline values: CDR1 SQVTM, CDR2 ANQGSEA. The CDR3 covers 13 residues. V lost 5 bases to trimming and J lost 8 bases, with 15 bases between them.

This chain links TRBV7-2 with TRBJ2-4; 15 bases align to TRBD2. Germline assignment: CDR1 SGHTA and CDR2 FQGNSA. V lost 5 bases and J lost 7; bases outside the gene matches: 9. The CDR3 spans 17 residues. The CDR3 loop is CASSLGLAGGRRNIQYF. In nucleotides, the CDR3 is TGTGCCAGCAGCCTGGGACTAGCGGGAGGAAGAAGGAACATTCAGTACTTC.

The chain links TRBV5-1 to TRBJ2-1; the D is unclear. The length of the CDR3 is 13 residues. Germline assignment: CDR1 SGHRS and CDR2 YFSETQ. Trimming shortened V by 3 bases and J by 5 bases, and 9 bases separated the two germline ends. CDR3 protein: CASSWGSDNEQFF. As DNA, the CDR3 is TGCGCCAGCAGCTGGGGATCGGACAATGAGCAGTTCTTC.

In DNA form, the CDR3 reads TGTGCCAGCAGCTTTCCGACAAGAAATGAAAAACTGTTTTTT. As protein: CASSFPTRNEKLFF. This sequence joins TRBV7-9 and TRBJ1-4; D is unresolved. The CDR3 runs to 14 residues. Trimming removed 3 bases from V and 5 bases from J, with 10 bases in between. Germline CDR1 SEHNR, CDR2 FQNEAQ (reference sequence).

This sequence joins TRBV6-5 and TRBJ1-5; D is ambiguous. V lost 0 bases and J lost 5, with 5 bases in between. The CDR3 contains 13 residues. Germline loops: CDR1 MNHEY, CDR2 SVGAGI. This CDR3 reads CASSYSRDQPQHF. CDR3 in DNA: TGTGCCAGCAGTTACTCGAGGGATCAGCCCCAGCATTTT.

The rearrangement joins TRBV6-5 to TRBJ1-2; D is perhaps TRBD1 (6 bases). Trimming removed 0 bases at V and 1 base at J, with 9 bases between. The CDR3 contains 15 residues. Germline lookup yields CDR1 MNHEY and CDR2 SVGAGI. This CDR3 is CASSYSGANNYGYTF. The CDR3, as DNA: TGTGCCAGCAGTTACTCGGGGGCGAATAACTATGGCTACACCTTC.

The chain is built from TRBV18 and TRBJ2-1; 10 bases fit TRBD2. The junction had 11 bases not matched to a gene; V was cut back by 5 bases and J by 4 bases. Germline V gene data show CDR1 as KGHSH and CDR2 as LQKENI. This CDR3 spans 17 amino acids. In DNA, the CDR3 is TGTGCCAGCTCATCTCTCCTGACTAGCGGGCGTTACAATGAGCAGTTCTTC. Protein sequence: CASSSLLTSGRYNEQFF. Supplemented by reference TRBV18 and TRBJ2-1, the full variable domain reads NAGVMQNPRHLVRRRGQEARLRCSPMKGHSHVYWYRQLPEEGLKFMVYLQKENIIDESGMPKERFSAEFPKEGPSILRIQQVVRGDSAAYFCASSSLLTSGRYNEQFFGPGTRLTVL.

The rearrangement links TRBV14 to TRBJ1-2, with 8 nucleotides matching TRBD1. The ends lost 1 base at V and 8 bases at J; junction bases unmatched: 9. From germline, CDR1 is SGHDN and CDR2 FVKESK. The CDR3 totals 15 residues. The CDR3 region has the DNA TGTGCCAGCAGCCAAGTTACAGGGGGAGGAGGAGGCTACACCTTC. It translates to CASSQVTGGGGGYTF.

In nucleotides, the CDR3 is TGTGCCAGCAGCCACCCTAAGGCGGGGAGAAGGCAAGAGACCCAGTACTTC. The encoded protein is CASSHPKAGRRQETQYF. V gene TRBV3-1 (or the pseudogene TRBV3-2) combines with J gene TRBJ2-5; weak D call: TRBD2 (6 bases). Germline CDR1 LGHDT, CDR2 YNNKEL (reference sequence). This CDR3 has 17 residues. Between the trimmed V and J ends, which lost 3 bases and 2 bases, there was a span of 19 bases.

This clone was recorded a few times. The gene calls are TRBV6-2 or TRBV6-3 and TRBJ2-7, with 7 nucleotides matching TRBD1. The germline V gene encodes CDR1 MNHEY and CDR2 SVGEGT. V lost 2 bases, J lost 5 bases, and 6 bases stayed unmatched. There are 14 residues in the CDR3. In DNA, the CDR3 is TGTGCCAGCAGTTACCCAGGGGGTTCCGACGAGCAGTACTTC. Its protein is CASSYPGGSDEQYF.